This T cell receptor beta chain originates from a study of regulatory T cells in long-lasting Graves disease. Study-wide results and caveats: The sample size was small, and this may have reduced accuracy.

This clonotype has at least ten counts. As yet, its antigen is unknown. Relying on iRepertoire HTBI primers and Arm-PCR of CDR3 regions, the team built TCR beta libraries. TCRdb fed the multiplex PCR reads into MiXCR, producing one record per CDR3 protein. The sample has approximately 360,000 distinct CDR3 sequences, 10% to 15% seen once. Trimming took off 1 base at V and 3 bases at J, with 15 bases between the two ends. Germline V gene sequence: CDR1 DFQATT, CDR2 SNEGSKA (reference sequence). CDR3 size: 15 residues. Time point noted: newly diagnosed GD, antithyroid drugs for less than 3 months. There was RNA extracted from PBMCs, and the TCR library was made from it. The sample was also reused in another study, on T cells in Graves' hyperthyroidism and ophthalmopathy.

The chain has TRBV20-1 and TRBJ1-1; the D is unclear. This TCR derives from a young woman with Graves disease. The sequencing here drew on peripheral blood mononuclear cells (PBMCs), taken at new diagnosis, from a patient treated with antithyroid drugs. The CDR3 DNA follows: TGCAGTGCTAGAGTCTCGGCGTCTCTTTACACTGAAGCTTTCTTT. This gives the protein CSARVSASLYTEAFF.